This entry lists 10 T cell receptor beta chains sequenced from one sample in a study of shared clonotypes between healthy human individuals. Naive CD8 cells lacked CD45RO, underwent positive selection for CCR7 and left out terminally differentiated effector memory CD45RA+ cells. Measured with immunoSEQ multiplex PCR; TCRdb has only the in-frame clones, and not every one. This sample yields about 2 million clones, of which about 95% are seen a single time; roughly 1.2% belongs to the top ten. The material sequenced was naive CD8+ T cells sorted from blood. These receptors came from a man aged 18 to 29 in good health.

The J gene is TRBJ2-7, the V gene TRBV27; D is possibly TRBD2 (6 bases). From germline, CDR1 is MNHEY and CDR2 SMNVEV (reference sequence). Trimming took off 1 base at V and 4 bases at J, with 20 bases between the two ends. The CDR3 extends over 17 amino acids. The CDR3: CASSLFWFGQGLYEQYF. The CDR3 coding sequence is TGTGCCAGCAGTTTATTTTGGTTCGGGCAGGGACTTTACGAGCAGTACTTC.

The chain combines TRBV13 with TRBJ2-5, with 8 bases aligning to TRBD2. This CDR3 is 15 amino acids long. Germline values: CDR1 PRHDT, CDR2 FYEKMQ (reference sequence). V gave up 2 bases and J gave up 7 bases; unmatched junction bases: 9. CDR3 amino acids: CASSLRSGGPGTQYF. The CDR3 DNA reads as TGTGCCAGCAGCTTACGGAGCGGGGGACCAGGGACCCAGTACTTC.

This chain connects TRBV6-5 to TRBJ2-1; no definite D call. CDR3 length: 15 residues. Germline-derived CDR1 and CDR2 are MNHEY and SVGAGI. Trimming cost V 6 bases and J 2 bases, with 14 bases left between them. CDR3 DNA: TGTGCCAGCAGCGTGTTCAGTGGGGCCTACAATGAGCAGTTCTTC. Amino acid sequence: CASSVFSGAYNEQFF.

V and J are TRBV7-9 and TRBJ2-1; weak D call: TRBD1 (6 bases). This CDR3 spans 13 amino acids. Looked up from germline, CDR1 is SEHNR and CDR2 is FQNEAQ (reference sequence). V dropped 5 bases and J dropped 4 bases, with 9 bases sitting between them. The CDR3 loop is CASSHDRYNEQFF. The CDR3 DNA reads TGTGCCAGCAGCCACGACAGGTACAATGAGCAGTTCTTC.

This clone was observed a single time. The chain carries TRBV10-2 and TRBJ2-7; 8 bases line up with TRBD1. This CDR3 spans 14 amino acids. Per the germline V gene, CDR1 is WSHSY and CDR2 is SAAADI. V lost 2 bases, J lost 5 bases, and 5 bases stayed unmatched. CDR3 sequence: CASSETTGGHEQYF. CDR3 nucleotide sequence: TGCGCCAGCAGTGAGACCACAGGGGGGCACGAGCAGTACTTC.

The CDR3 sequence is CASSPSLYGELFF. The CDR3 coding sequence is TGTGCCAGCAGCCCCTCTTTGTACGGGGAGCTGTTTTTT. The V call is TRBV7-3, the J call TRBJ2-2; D is undetermined. Trimming removed 5 bases at V and 7 bases at J, with 11 bases between. Germline CDR1 is SGHTA and CDR2 is FQGTGA. The CDR3 runs 13 residues. Full variable domain (remainder filled in from reference TRBV7-3 and TRBJ2-2): GAGVSQTPSNKVTEKGKYVELRCDPISGHTALYWYRQSLGQGPEFLIYFQGTGAADDSGLPNDRFFAVRPEGSVSTLKIQRTERGDSAVYLCASSPSLYGELFFGEGSRLTVL.

This clone has only a few counts. This chain joins TRBV19 and TRBJ2-5, with D perhaps being TRBD1 or TRBD2 (5 bases each). Trimming pared 5 bases from V and 3 bases from J, leaving 7 bases between. Germline values: CDR1 LNHDA, CDR2 SQIVND (reference sequence). This CDR3 has 12 amino acids. Written as DNA, the CDR3 is TGTGCCAGTAGTGGGGACGAAGAGACCCAGTACTTC. This encodes CASSGDEETQYF.

This CDR3 reads CASSQDLFVYTEAFF. CDR3 sequence (DNA): TGCGCCAGCAGCCAAGATCTTTTTGTTTACACTGAAGCTTTCTTT. The rearrangement uses TRBV4-3 and TRBJ1-1; the D is unclear. Trimming pared 0 bases from V and 3 bases from J, leaving 11 bases between. Germline lookup yields CDR1 LGHNA and CDR2 YSLEER. The CDR3 sequence is 15 residues long.

The chain carries TRBV11-1 and TRBJ1-6; D not resolved. With 1 base removed from V and 7 bases from J, the gap between germline ends came to 5 bases. The CDR3 is 13 amino acids. Germline V gives CDR1 SGHAT, CDR2 FQDESV (reference sequence). Here the CDR3 DNA reads TGTGCCAGCAGCTTAGGCGGGAATTCACCCCTCCACTTT. It yields the protein CASSLGGNSPLHF.

The V gene is TRBV28, the J gene TRBJ2-5, with 10 nucleotides matching TRBD2. There are 15 residues in the CDR3. Germline CDR1 and CDR2: MDHEN and SYDVKM. V trimming: 5 bases; J trimming: 5 bases; junction bases outside the gene matches: 8. CDR3 in DNA: TGTGCCAGCAGTCCCACCGGGACTAGCGTCGAGACCCAGTACTTC. Translated, it gives CASSPTGTSVETQYF.